Below, one T cell receptor beta chain is given with its context. There are 12 residues in the CDR3. The V gene lost 7 bases and the J gene lost 6 bases, with 13 bases spanning the gap. Germline V lookup: CDR1 SNHLY, CDR2 FYNNEI. This entry is derived from a study of cytomegalovirus exposure and HLA in healthy donors. A multiplex PCR was run with 60 Vbeta primers and 13 Jbeta primers. Method: immunoSEQ multiplex PCR; TCRdb's copy keeps in-frame clones and lacks some. The repertoire includes around 80,000 clones, around 76% of them detected once, and over 4.5% sits in the top ten. The genes are TRBV2 and TRBJ2-7; maybe TRBD2 (5 bases). Sequences were obtained from PBMCs. This sequence originates from a man aged 18 to 29 in good health and CMV-seropositive. Here the CDR3 reads CASTWTLVEQYF. In nucleotides, the CDR3 is TGTGCCAGCACCTGGACTCTCGTCGAGCAGTACTTC.